This is a list of T cell receptor beta chains from one sample in a study of blood T cell repertoires in COVID-19. The assay was immunoSEQ multiplex PCR, and TCRdb's table has in-frame clones only and misses some. The repertoire holds 200,000 to 300,000 clones, with 75% to 85% as singletons. The sample comprised peripheral blood. The receptors here all came from a human donor in a cohort sampled during active COVID-19. The CDR3 runs from the conserved cysteine through the conserved F or W. The order of the fields is V gene, J gene, clone size, D gene, CDR3 protein, CDR3 DNA. A D gene is named only where the DNA matches it firmly. Not every row has a clone size; where given, it reads once, few, many or a size class.

TRBV3-1/TRBV3-2,TRBJ2-7,.,.,CASSGGRDVRYEQYF,TGTGCCAGCAGCGGAGGGCGGGACGTCCGTTACGAGCAGTACTTC
TRBV27,TRBJ2-2,.,TRBD2,CASSRSLIAGGPGTGELFF,TGTGCCAGCAGCCGGAGCCTCATAGCGGGAGGGCCAGGGACCGGGGAGCTGTTTTTT
TRBV30,TRBJ2-2,.,.,CAWSAGWGELFF,TGTGCCTGGAGCGCAGGGTGGGGGGAGCTGTTTTTT
TRBV11-3,TRBJ1-1,.,.,CASSPHPQKEAFF,TGTGCCAGCAGCCCACACCCACAAAAGGAAGCTTTCTTT
TRBV4-1,TRBJ2-1,.,TRBD1,CASSQDPGQGVLDEQFF,TGCGCCAGCAGCCAAGATCCGGGACAGGGGGTTTTGGATGAGCAGTTCTTC
TRBV28,TRBJ2-1,once,TRBD1,CASSLGTGYNEQFF,TGTGCCAGCAGTCTAGGGACAGGGTACAATGAGCAGTTCTTC
TRBV29-1,TRBJ2-5,.,.,CSVEDSQETQYF,TGCAGCGTTGAGGACAGCCAAGAGACCCAGTACTTC
TRBV28,TRBJ2-7,.,TRBD2,CASSLGLLSSGWQYF,TGTGCCAGCAGTTTGGGCCTCCTTTCTAGCGGCTGGCAGTACTTC
TRBV5-6,TRBJ2-7,once,.,CASSLGTPAFEQYF,TGTGCCAGCAGCCTCGGGACTCCTGCCTTTGAGCAGTACTTC
TRBV6-6,TRBJ2-3,once,TRBD2,CASSYLGGGPTDTQYF,TGTGCCAGCAGTTACTTGGGGGGGGGTCCCACAGATACGCAGTATTTT
TRBV11-3,TRBJ2-3,.,TRBD2,CASSLSAGGDTQYF,TGTGCCAGCAGCTTAAGCGCGGGGGGAGACACGCAGTATTTT
TRBV19,TRBJ1-3,.,.,CASSLQGFGNTIYF,TGTGCCAGTAGTCTCCAGGGATTTGGAAACACCATATATTTT
TRBV18,TRBJ2-7,.,.,CASSPPGDPYEQYF,TGTGCCAGCTCACCTCCGGGAGACCCCTACGAGCAGTACTTC
TRBV11-2,TRBJ2-1,.,TRBD1,CASSSTGSPYNEQFF,TGTGCCAGCAGCTCGACAGGGTCCCCCTACAATGAGCAGTTCTTC
TRBV2,TRBJ2-7,.,.,CASSETRSSYEQYF,TGTGCCAGCAGTGAAACTCGGAGCTCCTACGAGCAGTACTTC
TRBV19,TRBJ1-2,.,TRBD1,CASSWTGGANGYTF,TGTGCCAGTAGTTGGACAGGGGGCGCAAATGGCTACACCTTC
TRBV2,TRBJ2-3,.,.,CASTEPRGENTQYF,TGTGCCAGCACCGAACCCAGGGGGGAAAATACGCAGTATTTT
TRBV25-1,TRBJ1-4,.,.,CASNSNEKLFF,TGTGCCAGCAACTCAAATGAAAAACTGTTTTTT
TRBV28,TRBJ2-7,.,.,CASLSPGNSPEQYF,TGTGCCAGCTTAAGCCCCGGGAACTCCCCCGAGCAGTACTTC
TRBV10-2,TRBJ2-7,.,.,CATEARGYEQYF,TGCGCCACGGAGGCCAGGGGTTACGAGCAGTACTTC
TRBV19,TRBJ2-7,.,TRBD1,CASSIRGHTHEQYF,TGTGCCAGTAGTATAAGGGGGCACACCCACGAGCAGTACTTC
TRBV9,TRBJ1-3,.,TRBD1,CASSVGSQGENTIYF,TGTGCCAGCAGCGTAGGATCGCAGGGGGAAAACACCATATATTTT
TRBV7-9,TRBJ2-7,.,TRBD1,CASSWTGGYEQYF,TGTGCCAGCAGCTGGACAGGGGGCTACGAGCAGTACTTC
TRBV9,TRBJ2-5,.,.,CASSVRRGQAETQYF,TGTGCCAGCAGCGTAAGGCGGGGGCAGGCAGAGACCCAGTACTTC
TRBV4-1,TRBJ1-3,few,.,CASSQVREGGNTIYF,TGCGCCAGCAGCCAAGTCAGGGAAGGTGGAAACACCATATATTTT
TRBV28,TRBJ2-2,.,.,CASSLPLGGTGELFF,TGTGCCAGCAGTTTACCACTAGGGGGCACCGGGGAGCTGTTTTTT
TRBV19,TRBJ1-6,.,.,CASSITVYNSPLHF,TGTGCCAGTAGTATTACAGTCTATAATTCACCCCTCCACTTT
TRBV2,TRBJ1-1,.,TRBD1,CASSSQGARAFF,TGTGCCAGCAGTAGCCAGGGGGCTCGAGCTTTCTTT
TRBV12-5,TRBJ1-3,.,TRBD1,CASGWGQGKTGNTIYF,TGTGCTAGTGGTTGGGGACAGGGGAAAACTGGAAACACCATATATTTT
TRBV10-1,TRBJ1-1,.,.,CASSGAGLNTEAFF,TGCGCCAGCAGTGGAGCGGGACTGAACACTGAAGCTTTCTTT
TRBV12-1,TRBJ2-1,.,.,CASTCSAGRSYNEQFF,TGTGCCAGCACCTGCTCGGCGGGCCGCTCCTACAATGAGCAGTTCTTC
TRBV15,TRBJ2-1,.,.,CATSRSDGENEQFF,TGTGCCACCAGCAGATCTGACGGGGAGAATGAGCAGTTCTTC
TRBV2,TRBJ1-1,few,.,CASRAPVEGTEAFF,TGTGCCAGCAGGGCACCTGTTGAGGGCACTGAAGCTTTCTTT
TRBV7-3,TRBJ1-2,.,.,CASSSPGNYGYTF,TGTGCCAGCAGCTCCCCGGGGAACTATGGCTACACCTTC
TRBV5-1,TRBJ1-4,.,.,CASSRTGIGNEKLFF,TGCGCCAGCAGCAGAACAGGGATAGGGAATGAAAAACTGTTTTTT
TRBV12-5,TRBJ1-6,.,.,CASGHRLNSPLHF,TGTGCTAGTGGCCACAGGTTAAATTCACCCCTCCACTTT
TRBV10-2,TRBJ1-2,.,TRBD1,CASTLGQTKIHGYTF,TGCGCCAGCACCTTGGGACAGACAAAAATACATGGCTACACCTTC
TRBV19,TRBJ1-4,.,TRBD1,CASRSTGGNGKLFF,TGTGCCAGTAGAAGCACAGGGGGCAATGGAAAACTGTTTTTT